These T cell receptor beta chains were read from a single sample in a study of T-cell reconstitution after alpha-beta-depleted transplantation in children. TCRdb re-called the PCR reads through MiXCR, storing one row per CDR3 protein. The sample holds some 840,000 distinct CDR3 sequences; about 16% are singletons and the top ten take approximately 5%. This sample comprised PBMCs, mostly from graft donor cells, obtained 360 days after TCRalphabeta/CD19-depleted stem cell transplant. The origin of the receptors is a male patient aged 10-17 years who had a stem cell transplant for acute lymphoblastic leukemia, so the T cells may come from the graft donor. Each CDR3 is given with its conserved first and last residue. Each record gives: D gene, J gene, V gene, clone size, CDR3 DNA, CDR3 protein. A D gene is named only where the DNA matches it firmly. Size is stated for part of the rows, as once, few or many counts, or as a class when the clone is expanded.

- TRBJ2-5 TRBV12-3/TRBV12-4 many TGTGCCAGCATCCCCCCGGCGGGCAGGTACCAAGAGACCCAGTACTTC CASIPPAGRYQETQYF
- TRBJ2-6 TRBV29-1 few TGCAGCGTTGCCACTGGGCAACTCTCTGGGGCCAACGTCCTGACTTTC CSVATGQLSGANVLTF
TRBD2 TRBJ2-3 TRBV20-1 - TGCAGTGCCACCCCTAGTGCGGGAGTGACGGATACGCAGTATTTT CSATPSAGVTDTQYF
TRBD1 TRBJ2-2 TRBV10-2 - TGCGCCACCAGCCGACAGGGAACCGGGAACACCGGGGAGCTGTTTTTT CATSRQGTGNTGELFF
- TRBJ2-7 TRBV27 few TGTGCCAGCAGTTACGGGTTCGGCGAGCAGTACTTC CASSYGFGEQYF
- TRBJ1-2 TRBV2 - TGTGCCAGCAGTGAAATTCACTTC CASSEIHF
TRBD2 TRBJ2-3 TRBV24-1 few TGTGCCACCAGTGATTTATCTACTAGCGGGGCCAGGGGTACGCAGTATTTT CATSDLSTSGARGTQYF
TRBD2 TRBJ2-7 TRBV12-3/TRBV12-4 few TGTGCCAGCAGTTTAGCGGGGACTAGCGGGAGTTCTGACGAGCAGTACTTC CASSLAGTSGSSDEQYF
TRBD2 TRBJ2-7 TRBV12-3/TRBV12-4 many TGTGCCAGCAGTGATCCGGGACTAGCGGACTACGAGCAGTACTTC CASSDPGLADYEQYF
- TRBJ1-5 TRBV4-1 few TGCGCCAGCAGCCAAGGGCGCGTAGGGAATCAGCCCCAGCATTTT CASSQGRVGNQPQHF
- TRBJ2-1 TRBV12-3/TRBV12-4 few TGTGCCAGCAGCGAAGAATCCCCATCCTACAATGAGCAGTTCTTC CASSEESPSYNEQFF
- TRBJ2-7 TRBV12-3/TRBV12-4 - TGTGCCAGCAGAGGAGGGACAGCGGCTTATTACGAGCAGTACTTC CASRGGTAAYYEQYF
TRBD2 TRBJ2-7 TRBV12-3/TRBV12-4 few TGTGCCAGCAGTTTATTGGTGGGAGGGATGCCCGAGCAGTACTTC CASSLLVGGMPEQYF
- TRBJ2-7 TRBV27 many TGTGCCAGCGGCTACGGCCCTTACTACGAGCAGTACTTC CASGYGPYYEQYF
TRBD1 TRBJ2-1 TRBV5-1 - TGCGCCAGCGGGGTGGACAGGGTCTTATACAATGAGCAGTTCTTC CASGVDRVLYNEQFF
- TRBJ1-1 TRBV19 few TGTGCCAGTAGTATACGGACGGCGGACACTGAAGCTTTCTTT CASSIRTADTEAFF
- TRBJ1-4 TRBV2 - TGTGCCAGCAGTGCCAGACCCCTTGCTAATGAAAAACTGTTTTTT CASSARPLANEKLFF
TRBD2 TRBJ2-5 TRBV5-1 many TGCGCCAGCAGCTTGGATCGATGGGAGCGGGGCTACCAAGAGACCCAGTACTTC CASSLDRWERGYQETQYF
TRBD2 TRBJ2-7 TRBV5-1 few TGCGCCAGCAGCAAAGCCGGGACTAGCTACGAGCAGTACTTC CASSKAGTSYEQYF
- TRBJ2-2 TRBV24-1 few TGTGCCACCGATGGCAGGACCGGGGAGCTGTTTTTT CATDGRTGELFF
- TRBJ2-7 TRBV6-2/TRBV6-3 - TGTGCCAGCAGCCCAGATGGGACTTTATCCTACGAGCAGTACTTC CASSPDGTLSYEQYF
- TRBJ2-1 TRBV21-1 - TGTGCCAGCAGCAAAAGGGGACAGGCTTCATACAATGAGCAGTTCTTC CASSKRGQASYNEQFF
- TRBJ2-2 TRBV5-1 - TGCGCCAGCGGCAATTGGATTGGAGACACCGGGGAGCTGTTTTTT CASGNWIGDTGELFF
TRBD2 TRBJ2-4 TRBV7-2 - TGTGCCAGCAGCTTCTCGGGACTAGCGGGACTACAGTACTTC CASSFSGLAGLQYF
TRBD2 TRBJ2-7 TRBV20-1 few TGCAGTGCCCTGGACCTAGGTCTAGCGGGAGCCGAGCAGTACTTC CSALDLGLAGAEQYF
- TRBJ1-1 TRBV24-1 few TGTGCCACCAAAGTCTGGGAACGGGAGAACACTGAAGCTTTCTTT CATKVWERENTEAFF
- TRBJ1-5 TRBV7-9 - TGTGCCAGCAGCTTAGTGGCAGGTGACAATCAGCCCCAGCATTTT CASSLVAGDNQPQHF
TRBD2 TRBJ2-3 TRBV15 many TGTGCCACCAGCCTGGGACTAGCAGGAGATACGCAGTATTTT CATSLGLAGDTQYF
- TRBJ2-1 TRBV21-1 few TGTGCCAGCAGCAAAAGAGACACAGCGTCTGACAATGAGCAGTTCTTC CASSKRDTASDNEQFF
- TRBJ1-1 TRBV5-1 few TGCGCCAGCAGTTTGGAGATATTAAACACTGAAGCTTTCTTT CASSLEILNTEAFF
- TRBJ2-3 TRBV7-2 - TGTGCCAGCAGCCCCTCCCCCGGCACAGATACGCAGTATTTT CASSPSPGTDTQYF
TRBD1 TRBJ1-1 TRBV4-1 - TGCGCCAGCAGCCACCCGACAGGGGTGAACACTGAAGCTTTCTTT CASSHPTGVNTEAFF
- TRBJ1-5 TRBV5-1 many TGCGCCAGCAGACTTCGACAGAGCCCTAATCAGCCCCAGCATTTT CASRLRQSPNQPQHF
TRBD2 TRBJ2-3 TRBV2 few TGTGCCAGCAGCCAGACTAGCGGGAGGGGAAGCTACACAGATACGCAGTATTTT CASSQTSGRGSYTDTQYF
- TRBJ2-3 TRBV5-1 - TGCGCCAGCAGCTTTTCTAGCGTGATCCCTGGTACGCAGTATTTT CASSFSSVIPGTQYF
TRBD2 TRBJ2-3 TRBV11-2 - TGTGCCAGCAGCTTAGGCGGGAGTTCGGTAGATACGCAGTATTTT CASSLGGSSVDTQYF
TRBD2 TRBJ2-2 TRBV6-1 many TGTGCCAGCAGATTTACGGGACTAGCGGGAGCCGACACCGGGGAGCTGTTTTTT CASRFTGLAGADTGELFF
TRBD1 TRBJ1-2 TRBV20-1 - TGCAGTGCTAGGGGGGGGACAGCGATCAAAACGGCGTATGGCTACACCTTC CSARGGTAIKTAYGYTF
- TRBJ1-1 TRBV2 few TGTGCCAGCAGTGAAGCGACGGCAGGGGTTACTGAAGCTTTCTTT CASSEATAGVTEAFF
- TRBJ1-3 TRBV20-1 - TGCAGTGCTAGAGATAGCGCAGGGCGAAACACCATATATTTT CSARDSAGRNTIYF
TRBD2 TRBJ2-3 TRBV12-3/TRBV12-4 - TGTGCCTGCAGTTTCCCCCCCCCGGGACTAGCGGAAAGCACAGATACGCAGTATTTT CACSFPPPGLAESTDTQYF
- TRBJ2-7 TRBV4-1 many TGCGCCAGCAGCGGACTGACTATGATCTCCTACGAGCAGTACTTC CASSGLTMISYEQYF
- TRBJ2-2 TRBV5-1 few TGCGCCAGCAGCCCCCCTGTGCCCCGGGCCGGGGAGCTGTTTTTT CASSPPVPRAGELFF
- TRBJ2-2 TRBV7-8 medium-sized TGTGCCAGCAGCTTAGGGAGGCGCGGGACCGGGGAGCTGTTTTTT CASSLGRRGTGELFF
TRBD2 TRBJ2-7 TRBV7-3 few TGTGCCAGCAGCTCCCGGGGCGGGAGCTCCTACGAGCAGTACTTC CASSSRGGSSYEQYF
- TRBJ2-1 TRBV5-1 few TGCGCCAGCAGCTTGATGGGGACTGAGCAGTTCTTC CASSLMGTEQFF
TRBD2 TRBJ2-1 TRBV4-1 few TGCGCCAGCAGCCATAGGAGACTAGCGGTAAATAGAGCTTACAATGAGCAGTTCTTC CASSHRRLAVNRAYNEQFF
TRBD1 TRBJ2-7 TRBV5-1 - TGCGCCAGCAGCCGACGGAAAGCCGGGACAGGGGGCGGAGAGCAGTACTTC CASSRRKAGTGGGEQYF
TRBD2 TRBJ2-2 TRBV7-7 once TGTGCCAGCAGCTTAGGGGCTAGCGGGAGCAGGGAGCTGTTTTTT CASSLGASGSRELFF
TRBD2 TRBJ2-3 TRBV4-1 few TGCGCCAGCAGCCAAGTGATAGCGGGAATCGCAGATACGCAGTATTTT CASSQVIAGIADTQYF
- TRBJ2-2 TRBV7-9 few TGTGCCAGCAGCTTATTTGCCACCGGGGAGCTGTTTTTT CASSLFATGELFF
- TRBJ2-7 TRBV7-8 many TGTGCCAGCAGCTTACGATTCGGATACGAGCAGTACTTC CASSLRFGYEQYF